Following are 8 T cell receptor beta chains from one sample sequenced in a study of blood T cell repertoires in COVID-19. Sequencing was performed with immunoSEQ multiplex PCR; in TCRdb, only in-frame clones are kept and a portion is missing. The table has fewer than 200,000 clones, approximately 84% seen once. The source material was peripheral blood. The receptors originated from a woman older than 75 with acute or convalescent COVID-19.

V is TRBV7-8 and J is TRBJ1-1, with D uncertain. This CDR3 has 15 amino acids. Trimming took off 0 bases at V and 4 bases at J, with 12 bases between the two ends. Germline V gene lookup returns CDR1 SGHVS and CDR2 FQNEAQ. The CDR3, as DNA: TGTGCCAGCAGCTTAGCGTACCGCGGCGGCACTGAAGCTTTCTTT. The encoded protein is CASSLAYRGGTEAFF.

In its sample, this clone was seen many times. The rearrangement joins TRBV3-1 (or the pseudogene TRBV3-2) to TRBJ1-4, with 7 bases lining up with TRBD1. Per the germline V gene, CDR1 is LGHDT and CDR2 is YNNKEL (reference sequence). With 5 bases clipped from V and 4 bases from J, the junction kept 4 bases outside the gene matches. CDR3 size: 14 residues. Here the CDR3 reads CASSNDRVNEKLFF. For the CDR3, the DNA is TGTGCCAGCAGCAATGACAGGGTTAATGAAAAACTGTTTTTT.

This chain joins TRBV29-1 and TRBJ2-3; 7 nucleotides match TRBD2. Trimming took 6 bases from V and 1 from J; bases not matched to a gene: 7. CDR1 SQVTM and CDR2 ANQGSEA come from the germline V gene. This CDR3 is 14 amino acids long. This chain's CDR3 is CSVGLGLGTDTQYF. The CDR3 DNA follows: TGCAGCGTCGGACTAGGGCTGGGCACAGATACGCAGTATTTT.

Concerning this clone itself: Mismatch with germline at one junction end may stem from a read error. V usage is TRBV5-1 and J usage is TRBJ1-1, with D hard to call. CDR3 length equals 15 residues. The germline V gene has CDR1 SGHRS and CDR2 YFSETQ. The CDR3 sequence is CATSRGPKVSTEAFF. DNA for the CDR3: TGCGCCACCAGCCGAGGCCCTAAGGTGAGCACTGAAGCTTTCTTT.

The chain couples TRBV18 to TRBJ1-1, with D unclear. V lost 6 bases, J lost 1 base, and 9 bases lay in between. CDR1 and CDR2 from the germline V gene are KGHSH and LQKENI. The CDR3 is 13 amino acids. Here the CDR3 DNA reads TGTGCCAGCTCTTGGCAGCGGAACACTGAAGCTTTCTTT. Translation gives CASSWQRNTEAFF.

V usage is TRBV25-1 and J usage is TRBJ1-2, with 10 bases matching TRBD1. The CDR3 covers 15 residues. The germline V gene has CDR1 MGHDK and CDR2 SYGVNS. V dropped 3 bases and J dropped 6; count of bases not matched to a gene: 7. The CDR3 sequence: CASSDPGTGDNGYTF. The CDR3 DNA reads TGTGCCAGCAGTGACCCGGGGACAGGGGACAATGGCTACACCTTC.

The chain couples TRBV20-1 to TRBJ1-5, with no clear D. Trimming took 3 bases from V and 4 from J, leaving 13 bases between them. Germline V lookup: CDR1 DFQATT, CDR2 SNEGSKA (reference sequence). The CDR3 extends over 14 amino acids. CDR3 nucleotides: TGCAGTGCTAGTATCGGGGTTCTTAATCAGCCCCAGCATTTT. Its protein product is CSASIGVLNQPQHF.

V and J are TRBV7-2 and TRBJ2-7, with D hard to call. Looked up from germline, CDR1 is SGHTA and CDR2 is FQGNSA. V was cut by 3 bases and J by 5 bases, with 14 bases left in between. This CDR3 is 14 amino acids long. The CDR3: CASSFRGSWNEQYF. The DNA for the CDR3 is TGTGCCAGCAGCTTTAGAGGTTCTTGGAACGAGCAGTACTTC.